This T cell receptor (beta chain) was recorded in a study of T cell responses to AZD1222 COVID-19 vaccine. Study-wide findings and caveats: There were vaccine-associated CD4 TCRs across spike, dominant at 160-218 and 743-854.

This CDR3 has 14 amino acids. Germline CDR1 reads LNHDA; CDR2 reads SQIVND (reference sequence). Trimming shortened V by 1 base and J by 0 bases, and 7 bases separated the two germline ends. Using immunoSEQ multiplex PCR, the repertoire was profiled, and TCRdb retains in-frame clones only, with some absent. This table has approximately 140,000 clones, 80% to 95% appearing once. This clone was seen a handful of times. Its antigen remains unknown. The same CDR3 can be traced to other DNA sequences in this sample. The sequence derives from an adult who received the AZD1222 COVID-19 vaccine. This sequence joins TRBV19 and TRBJ2-7; the D is unclear. Sequencing was performed on peripheral blood, taken 28 days after the second AZD1222 dose. The CDR3: CASSIGGSSYEQYF. In DNA, the CDR3 is TGTGCCAGTAGTATAGGGGGAAGCTCCTACGAGCAGTACTTC.